The 27 T cell receptor beta chains in this list originate from one sample, sequenced in a study of cytomegalovirus exposure and HLA in healthy donors. PCR used 60 Vbeta primers and 13 Jbeta primers. Measured with immunoSEQ multiplex PCR; TCRdb has only the in-frame clones, and not every one. The sample carries about 130,000 clones, 60% to 75% recorded once. The sequencing sample was made of PBMCs. The receptors here all came from a human donor in good health.

This chain uses TRBV4-1 with TRBJ2-5; tentatively, D is TRBD2 (6 bases). Between the trimmed V and J ends, which lost 1 base and 5 bases, there was a span of 14 bases. The V gene's germline CDR1 is MGHRA and CDR2 YSYEKL. The CDR3 runs 15 residues. The chain's CDR3 is CASSQGGGMGETQYF. In DNA, the CDR3 is TGCGCCAGCAGCCAAGGTGGCGGGATGGGTGAGACCCAGTACTTC.

This clone was seen more than once but under ten times. This chain links TRBV5-1 with TRBJ2-7, with 10 bases identical to TRBD1. After removal of 4 bases from V and 4 bases from J, the junction contained 8 bases not matched to a gene. CDR1 SGHRS and CDR2 YFSETQ come from the germline V gene. CDR3 size: 15 residues. As DNA, the CDR3 is TGCGCCAGCAGCCTAGGGACAGGGGTTCGGTACGAGCAGTACTTC. It codes for CASSLGTGVRYEQYF.

In this sample, this clone turned up a few times. The chain is built from TRBV28 and TRBJ2-2; tentatively, D is TRBD2 (6 bases). With 8 bases removed from V and 5 bases from J, the gap between germline ends came to 18 bases. Germline V lookup: CDR1 MDHEN, CDR2 SYDVKM. The CDR3 is made up of 15 amino acids. The CDR3 reads CASGRWGEVTGELFF. The CDR3 region has the DNA TGTGCCAGCGGCCGTTGGGGGGAGGTTACCGGGGAGCTGTTTTTT.

The CDR3 protein is CASSGQGGETQYF. CDR3 bases: TGTGCCAGCAGCGGACAGGGAGGGGAGACCCAGTACTTC. The chain has TRBV2 and TRBJ2-5; possibly TRBD1 for D (8 bases). The CDR3 totals 13 residues. Deletions cut 6 bases from V and 5 bases from J, with 13 bases between. From germline, CDR1 is SNHLY and CDR2 FYNNEI.

CDR3 bases: TGCAGCGTTGGGGGCGGGGCCCGGGACAATGAGCAGTTCTTC. Translation: CSVGGGARDNEQFF. This sequence joins TRBV29-1 and TRBJ2-1, with a weak D call TRBD2 (6 bases). V lost 4 bases, J lost 5 bases, and 15 bases lay in between. The CDR3 has 14 amino acids. Germline V CDR1 and CDR2: SQVTM, ANQGSEA.

This clone was seen more than once but under ten times. This sequence joins TRBV28 and TRBJ2-1; 12 positions agree with TRBD2. The V gene's germline CDR1 is MDHEN and CDR2 SYDVKM. Trimming cost V 7 bases and J 3 bases; bases outside gene matches: 10. The CDR3 is made up of 17 amino acids. This CDR3 reads CASTTTSGGPFYNEQFF. For the CDR3, the DNA is TGTGCCAGCACCACTACTAGCGGGGGGCCTTTCTACAATGAGCAGTTCTTC.

The table lists this clone with a few counts. The V gene is TRBV18, the J gene TRBJ2-5; 7 bases agree with TRBD2. V lost 2 bases to trimming and J lost 0 bases; unmatched junction nucleotides: 12. Germline lookup yields CDR1 KGHSH and CDR2 LQKENI. The CDR3 runs 18 residues. The CDR3 coding sequence is TGTGCCAGCTCACCAGAGTTTCGGGGGGAGGCGAACCAAGAGACCCAGTACTTC. Translating it yields CASSPEFRGEANQETQYF.

The J gene is TRBJ2-5, the V gene TRBV10-3; 14 bases are a match to TRBD2. The CDR3 length is 15 residues. Trimming at V came to 11 bases and at J to 4 bases, leaving 9 bases not matched to a gene. CDR1 ENHRY and CDR2 SYGVKD come from the germline V gene. The CDR3 DNA reads as TGTGCCGTTGGACTAGCGGGAGGAGGAAGAGAGACCCAGTACTTC. The encoded protein is CAVGLAGGGRETQYF.

This clone was counted a single time. The genes are TRBV27 and TRBJ2-1, with TRBD1 matching over 10 bases. This CDR3 comprises 14 residues. Germline CDR1 is MNHEY and CDR2 is SMNVEV (reference sequence). J lost 10 bases, V lost 2 bases, and 5 bases had no gene match. Written as DNA, the CDR3 is TGTGCCAGCAGTTTAGGGACAGGGGTCAGCGAGCAGTTCTTC. This sequence encodes CASSLGTGVSEQFF.

DNA for the CDR3: TGCGCCAGCAGCCAAGCTGTAGTGAACACCGGGGAGCTGTTTTTT. This sequence encodes CASSQAVVNTGELFF. The rearrangement joins TRBV4-1 to TRBJ2-2; D is undetermined. This CDR3 is built from 15 residues. Germline values: CDR1 MGHRA, CDR2 YSYEKL. The V and J ends lost 1 base and 1 base respectively, with 7 bases between them.

This clone was counted between two and nine times. The chain couples TRBV28 to TRBJ2-7, with 12 nucleotides matching TRBD1. Germline CDR1 and CDR2: MDHEN and SYDVKM. The CDR3 is 14 residues long. V dropped 6 bases and J dropped 2; count of bases not matched to a gene: 2. The CDR3 sequence is CASRGQGAAYEQYF. CDR3 nucleotide sequence: TGTGCCAGCAGGGGACAGGGGGCCGCCTACGAGCAGTACTTC.

The genes are TRBV27 and TRBJ2-1, with D perhaps matching TRBD1 (5 bases). This CDR3 is built from 14 residues. Trimming pared 4 bases from V and 2 bases from J, leaving 9 bases between. CDR1 is MNHEY, CDR2 SMNVEV, per germline (reference sequence). The CDR3 DNA is TGTGCCAGCAGTTCAAGGGGAACCTACAATGAGCAGTTCTTC. It encodes CASSSRGTYNEQFF.

V and J are TRBV7-9 and TRBJ2-3; D perhaps matches TRBD1 (7 bases). V gave up 1 base and J gave up 4 bases, with 15 bases separating them. The CDR3 sequence is 16 residues long. Looked up from germline, CDR1 is SEHNR and CDR2 is FQNEAQ (reference sequence). CDR3 bases: TGTGCCAGCAGCTTAGAAGTCAGGGGGGTCCCAGATACGCAGTATTTT. Translating gives CASSLEVRGVPDTQYF.

V is TRBV6-5 and J is TRBJ1-5, with D unresolved. Trimming removed 2 bases from V and 5 bases from J, with 13 bases in between. Germline CDR1 reads MNHEY; CDR2 reads SVGAGI. The CDR3 is made up of 15 amino acids. CDR3 amino acids: CASSYDGRRDQPQHF. For the CDR3, the DNA is TGTGCCAGCAGTTACGACGGACGGAGGGATCAGCCCCAGCATTTT.

The V and J genes are TRBV4-1 and TRBJ2-3; D is ambiguous. V lost 1 base and J lost 0, with 8 bases in between. This CDR3 is 15 amino acids long. Germline V gene data show CDR1 as MGHRA and CDR2 as YSYEKL. In DNA, the CDR3 is TGCGCCAGCAGCCAAGCAGTAGCTAGCACAGATACGCAGTATTTT. Translation: CASSQAVASTDTQYF.

In the case of this clone: The same CDR3 also results from other DNA sequences found in this sample. The chain combines TRBV7-2 with TRBJ2-7; D remains ambiguous. V was pared by 1 base and J by 4 bases, with 8 bases between. This CDR3 region has 13 residues. The germline CDR1 and CDR2 sequences are SGHTA and FQGNSA. In DNA, the CDR3 is TGTGCCAGCAGCTTAGTTTCCGGTTACGAGCAGTACTTC. Translated, it gives CASSLVSGYEQYF.

The sample holds one count of this clone. The genes are TRBV27 and TRBJ1-5; D is unresolved. Germline V gene data show CDR1 as MNHEY and CDR2 as SMNVEV (reference sequence). V gave up 5 bases and J gave up 2 bases, with 10 bases separating them. The length of the CDR3 is 14 residues. The chain's CDR3 is CASSLRSGNQPQHF. The CDR3 DNA reads TGTGCCAGCAGTCTCCGTTCGGGCAATCAGCCCCAGCATTTT.

The genes are TRBV5-4 and TRBJ2-5, with D perhaps TRBD2 (6 bases). Germline-derived CDR1 and CDR2 are SGHNT and YYREEE (reference sequence). V dropped 3 bases and J dropped 0 bases, with 12 bases sitting between them. The CDR3 has 15 residues. The CDR3 region has the DNA TGTGCCAGCAGCTCCACAAGCGGGCACCAAGAGACCCAGTACTTC. This codes for CASSSTSGHQETQYF.

The chain is built from TRBV2 and TRBJ1-5; D is ambiguous. The CDR3 runs 19 residues. Trimming stripped 0 bases from V and 4 bases from J, with 22 bases between. The germline V gene has CDR1 SNHLY and CDR2 FYNNEI. CDR3 DNA sequence: TGTGCCAGCAGTGAAGCGCTATGGGTGGCGGGTGCGGGAAATCAGCCCCAGCATTTT. Protein product: CASSEALWVAGAGNQPQHF.

J is TRBJ1-6 and V is TRBV5-4; 9 positions match TRBD1. CDR1 is SGHNT, CDR2 YYREEE, per germline (reference sequence). Losses at the gene ends were 4 bases for V and 10 bases for J; bases not matched to a gene: 6. CDR3 length: 14 residues. CDR3 bases: TGTGCCAGCAGCCCGGACAGGGGAAACTCACCCCTCCACTTT. This translates into CASSPDRGNSPLHF.

The V call is TRBV28, the J call TRBJ1-6; 8 positions match TRBD1. The CDR3 sequence is 16 residues long. V shed 4 bases, J shed 4 bases, and the junction held 6 bases outside the gene matches. The germline gives CDR1 MDHEN, CDR2 SYDVKM. CDR3 DNA sequence: TGTGCCAGCAGTTACAATACAGGGGGATATAATTCACCCCTCCACTTT. Amino acids: CASSYNTGGYNSPLHF.

J is TRBJ2-7 and V is TRBV6-5; 13 bases align to TRBD2. Germline CDR1 and CDR2: MNHEY and SVGAGI. The ends lost 4 bases at V and 3 bases at J; junction bases unmatched: 3. CDR3 length: 15 amino acids. CDR3 bases: TGTGCCAGCAGTTTCGGGACTAGCGGGATCTACGAGCAGTACTTC. Amino acid sequence: CASSFGTSGIYEQYF.

This chain uses TRBV6-1 with TRBJ2-5; D not certain. Trimming pared 6 bases from V and 2 bases from J, leaving 10 bases between. Looked up from germline, CDR1 is MNHNS and CDR2 is SASEGT. This CDR3 has 13 residues. CDR3 sequence reads: CASSPLRQETQYF. Here the CDR3 DNA reads TGTGCCAGCAGCCCACTGAGGCAAGAGACCCAGTACTTC.

CDR3 sequence (DNA): TGTGCCAGCAGCCCGCCAAACACGGGGACTGAAGCTTTCTTT. Its protein product is CASSPPNTGTEAFF. The V call is TRBV28, the J call TRBJ1-1, with no clear D. Germline V gene sequence: CDR1 MDHEN, CDR2 SYDVKM. V was clipped by 6 bases and J by 5 bases, with 16 bases between them. The CDR3 extends over 14 amino acids.

This chain uses TRBV10-1 with TRBJ2-3; 7 bases are a match to TRBD1. Germline V gives CDR1 WNHNN, CDR2 SYGVQD (reference sequence). J gave up 3 bases and V 6 bases, and 12 bases lay outside the gene matches. The CDR3 is 16 amino acids. The CDR3 region is CASRQGPIILTDTQYF. DNA of the CDR3: TGCGCCAGCAGACAGGGGCCGATAATCTTGACAGATACGCAGTATTTT.

A few counts support this clone. The rearrangement joins TRBV6-1 to TRBJ2-5; 9 bases map to TRBD1. The CDR3 extends over 14 amino acids. After removal of 2 bases from V and 5 bases from J, the junction contained 3 bases not matched to a gene. Germline lookup yields CDR1 MNHNS and CDR2 SASEGT. CDR3 in amino acids: CASSEYRGHETQYF. The CDR3 DNA reads as TGTGCCAGCAGTGAATACAGGGGGCATGAGACCCAGTACTTC.

The chain combines TRBV28 with TRBJ2-3; 9 bases match TRBD2. The CDR3 consists of 16 residues. CDR1 is MDHEN and CDR2 is SYDVKM in the germline V gene. The V segment lost 2 bases and the J segment 5 bases; nucleotides outside the gene matches: 8. CDR3 in DNA: TGTGCCAGCAGTTTAAGAGGCGGGAGGGCCGGAGATACGCAGTATTTT. It encodes CASSLRGGRAGDTQYF. Complete variable domain (other parts from reference TRBV28 and TRBJ2-3): DVKVTQSSRYLVKRTGEKVFLECVQDMDHENMFWYRQDPGLGLRLIYFSYDVKMKEKGDIPEGYSVSREKKERFSLILESASTNQTSMYLCASSLRGGRAGDTQYFGPGTRLTVL.